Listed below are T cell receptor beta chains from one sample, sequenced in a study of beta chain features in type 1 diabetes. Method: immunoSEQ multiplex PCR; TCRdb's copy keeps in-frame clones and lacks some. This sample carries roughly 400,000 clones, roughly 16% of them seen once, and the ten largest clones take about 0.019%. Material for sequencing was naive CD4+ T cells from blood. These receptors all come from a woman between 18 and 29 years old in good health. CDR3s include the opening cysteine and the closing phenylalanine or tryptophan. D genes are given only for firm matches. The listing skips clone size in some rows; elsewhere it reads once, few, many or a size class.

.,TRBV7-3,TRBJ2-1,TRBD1,TGTGCCAGCAGCCCATCGGTGACAGGGACCCATGAGCAGTTCTTC,CASSPSVTGTHEQFF
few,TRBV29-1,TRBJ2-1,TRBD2,TGCAGCGTTGAAGAGCTCCCTAGCGGGAGAGAGCAGTTCTTC,CSVEELPSGREQFF
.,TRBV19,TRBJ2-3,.,TGTGCCAGTTCCTCGGTCCAGGGAACAGATACGCAGTATTTT,CASSSVQGTDTQYF
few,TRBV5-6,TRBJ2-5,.,TGTGCCAGCAGCTTGCTTCAGGCGTTCACGGAGACCCAGTACTTC,CASSLLQAFTETQYF
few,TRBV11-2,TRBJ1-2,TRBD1,TGTGCCAGCAGCTTAGTTGGACAGGGTGCCTATGGCTACACCTTC,CASSLVGQGAYGYTF
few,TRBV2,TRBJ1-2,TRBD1,TGTGCCAGCAGACCAGGGGGGAGTGGCTACACCTTC,CASRPGGSGYTF
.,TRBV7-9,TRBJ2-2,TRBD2,TGTGCCAGCAGCTTAAGACTAGCGTCCGGGGAGCTGTTTTTT,CASSLRLASGELFF
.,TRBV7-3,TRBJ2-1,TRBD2,TGTGCCAGCAGCTTAGAAACTAGCGGGAGAGGGGAGCAGTTCTTC,CASSLETSGRGEQFF
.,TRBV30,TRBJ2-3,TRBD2,TGTGCCTGGAGTGTCGGGGGGAACACAGATACGCAGTATTTT,CAWSVGGNTDTQYF
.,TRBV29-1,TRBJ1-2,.,TGCAGCGTTGCCGGTAACTATGGCTACACCTTC,CSVAGNYGYTF
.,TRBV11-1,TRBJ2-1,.,TGTGCCAGCAGCTTCTCCGGCAGGTCCTACAATGAGCAGTTCTTC,CASSFSGRSYNEQFF
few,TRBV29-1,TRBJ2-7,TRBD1,TGCAGCTGTCGGGGACAGGGTCGCGACGAGCAGTACTTC,CSCRGQGRDEQYF
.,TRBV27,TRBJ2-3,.,TGTGCCAGCCGAGAAGCTAGCACAGATACGCAGTATTTT,CASREASTDTQYF
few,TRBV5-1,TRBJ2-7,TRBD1,TGCGCCAGCAGCACGGGACAGGACCCCTACGAGCAGTACTTC,CASSTGQDPYEQYF
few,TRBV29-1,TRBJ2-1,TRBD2,TGCAGCGTTGAAAGGCGCCTAGCGGACAATGAGCAGTTCTTC,CSVERRLADNEQFF
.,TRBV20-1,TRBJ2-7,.,TGCAGTGCCCTTAGGACTTTCGAGCAGTACTTC,CSALRTFEQYF
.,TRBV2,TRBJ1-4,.,TGTGCCAGCAGTGCCAGGCTTACTAATGAAAAACTGTTTTTT,CASSARLTNEKLFF
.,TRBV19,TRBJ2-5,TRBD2,TGTGCCAGTACCTCTAGCGGGTTAGACCAAGAGACCCAGTACTTC,CASTSSGLDQETQYF
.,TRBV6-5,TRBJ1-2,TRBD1,TGTGCCAGCAGTTCGGTGACAGGGGCGAGCTATGGCTACACCTTC,CASSSVTGASYGYTF
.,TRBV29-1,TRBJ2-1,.,TGCAGCGTTGGAAGGGGGAGCTCCTACAATGAGCAGTTCTTC,CSVGRGSSYNEQFF
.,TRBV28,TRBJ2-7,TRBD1,TGTGCCAGCAGATCCGGACAGGCCTACGAGCAGTACTTC,CASRSGQAYEQYF
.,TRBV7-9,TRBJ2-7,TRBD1,TGTGCCAGCAGCCCGGGACAGTCCTACGAGCAGTACTTC,CASSPGQSYEQYF
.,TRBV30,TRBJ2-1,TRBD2,TGTGCCTGGAGTGTACGGGGCAGCGGGAGATCGGATGAGCAGTTCTTC,CAWSVRGSGRSDEQFF